Below are 24 T cell receptor beta chains sequenced from a single sample in a study of cytomegalovirus exposure and HLA in healthy donors. PCR amplification relied on 60 Vbeta primers (plus 13 Jbeta primers). The assay was immunoSEQ multiplex PCR, and TCRdb's table has in-frame clones only and misses some. The top ten hold 2.5% to 3.5% of the sample, which has 210,000 or so clones, around four fifths seen once. Sequenced input: PBMCs. These receptors all stem from a woman in her sixties in good health and CMV-seropositive.

The chain recombines TRBV5-1 with TRBJ1-1, with D perhaps TRBD1 (5 bases). Trimming removed 2 bases at V and 4 bases at J, with 12 bases between. The CDR3 is 14 amino acids. Germline lookup yields CDR1 SGHRS and CDR2 YFSETQ. In nucleotides, the CDR3 is TGCGCCAGCAGCTTCCAGACAGAGGCCACTGAAGCTTTCTTT. Amino acid sequence: CASSFQTEATEAFF. Combining the CDR3 with reference TRBV5-1 and TRBJ1-1 gives the whole variable domain KAGVTQTPRYLIKTRGQQVTLSCSPISGHRSVSWYQQTPGQGLQFLFEYFSETQRNKGNFPGRFSGRQFSNSRSEMNVSTLELGDSALYLCASSFQTEATEAFFGQGTRLTVV.

The genes are TRBV5-4 and TRBJ2-7; tentative D call: TRBD2 (6 bases). CDR1 SGHNT and CDR2 YYREEE come from the germline V gene (reference sequence). The CDR3 runs to 16 residues. V lost 2 bases and J lost 6, with 21 bases in between. The CDR3 DNA reads as TGTGCCAGCAGCTTAGGTGGGGTTCCTCGGGAGAGCGAGCAGTACTTC. This sequence encodes CASSLGGVPRESEQYF.

V and J are TRBV7-2 and TRBJ2-3; maybe TRBD2 (5 bases). The germline CDR1 and CDR2 sequences are SGHTA and FQGNSA. CDR3 length equals 17 residues. V lost 4 bases and J 2 bases, leaving 19 bases between the germline ends. The CDR3 here is CASSSERVVQPTDTQYF. The CDR3 DNA sequence: TGTGCCAGCAGCTCAGAGAGGGTTGTGCAGCCCACAGATACGCAGTATTTT. The variable domain in full, with the rest retrieved from reference TRBV7-2 and TRBJ2-3, is GAGVSQSPSNKVTEKGKDVELRCDPISGHTALYWYRQSLGQGLEFLIYFQGNSAPDKSGLPSDRFSAERTGGSVSTLTIQRTQQEDSAVYLCASSSERVVQPTDTQYFGPGTRLTVL.

The chain uses TRBV2 and TRBJ2-7, with a tentative D call TRBD2 (5 bases). The CDR3 consists of 12 residues. Germline assignment: CDR1 SNHLY and CDR2 FYNNEI. Trimming took 1 base from V and 4 from J, leaving 5 bases between them. CDR3 protein: CASSEERYEQYF. The CDR3 nucleotides read TGTGCCAGCAGTGAAGAGCGGTACGAGCAGTACTTC.

This chain joins TRBV5-4 and TRBJ2-1; perhaps TRBD1 as D (6 bases). Germline V lookup: CDR1 SGHNT, CDR2 YYREEE (reference sequence). The CDR3 runs 12 residues. Trimming stripped 3 bases from V and 9 bases from J, with 10 bases between. The CDR3 sequence is CASSSVGGEQFF. CDR3 DNA: TGTGCCAGCAGCTCGGTAGGGGGTGAGCAGTTCTTC.

This sequence joins TRBV30 and TRBJ1-2, with 7 nucleotides matching TRBD1. CDR3 length: 12 amino acids. Per the germline V gene, CDR1 is GTSNPN and CDR2 is SVGIG (reference sequence). V lost 3 bases and J lost 4; bases outside the gene matches: 2. This chain's CDR3 is CAWRRDSYGYTF. CDR3 sequence (DNA): TGTGCCTGGAGGAGGGACAGCTATGGCTACACCTTC.

The chain links TRBV13 to TRBJ1-1; 7 nucleotides match TRBD1. The CDR3 sequence is 14 residues long. The germline V gene has CDR1 PRHDT and CDR2 FYEKMQ (reference sequence). The junction had 7 bases not matched to a gene; V was cut back by 5 bases and J by 4 bases. The CDR3 DNA sequence: TGTGCCAGCAGCCCGGGCAGGGGGAGCACTGAAGCTTTCTTT. Translation: CASSPGRGSTEAFF.

This clone was counted a few times. The CDR3 spells CASSLGDRQFGQAFF. CDR3 DNA sequence: TGTGCCAGCAGCTTAGGAGACAGACAATTCGGGCAAGCTTTCTTT. J is TRBJ1-1 and V is TRBV7-9, with D perhaps TRBD1 (5 bases). The V and J ends lost 1 base and 9 bases respectively, with 18 bases between them. The length of the CDR3 is 15 residues. Germline V gene sequence: CDR1 SEHNR, CDR2 FQNEAQ (reference sequence). Filled out from reference TRBV7-9 and TRBJ1-1, the complete variable domain reads DTGVSQNPRHKITKRGQNVTFRCDPISEHNRLYWYRQTLGQGPEFLTYFQNEAQLEKSRLLSDRFSAERPKGSFSTLEIQRTEQGDSAMYLCASSLGDRQFGQAFFGQGTRLTVV.

The CDR3: CASTEEGRGYTF. DNA of the CDR3: TGTGCCAGCACCGAGGAGGGTCGTGGCTACACCTTC. J is TRBJ1-2 and V is TRBV6-5; the D is unclear. CDR3 length: 12 residues. Trimming stripped 7 bases from V and 7 bases from J, with 13 bases between. Germline V CDR1 and CDR2: MNHEY, SVGAGI.

V and J are TRBV6-4 and TRBJ2-2, with D perhaps TRBD2 (5 bases). The CDR3 contains 14 residues. The germline V and J ends were trimmed by 4 bases and 5 bases, with 11 bases remaining between them. In germline, CDR1 is MRHNA, CDR2 SNTAGT. The chain's CDR3 is CASSGTGMTGELFF. Written as DNA, the CDR3 is TGTGCCAGCAGTGGTACCGGGATGACCGGGGAGCTGTTTTTT.

The chain links TRBV4-1 to TRBJ1-2, with a possible D match to TRBD1 (5 bases). Germline V gene sequence: CDR1 MGHRA, CDR2 YSYEKL. The CDR3 has 15 residues. V lost 3 bases, J lost 4 bases, and 15 bases lay in between. Here the CDR3 DNA reads TGCGCCAGCAGCCAGGATCCCCAGGGCCTCTATGGCTACACCTTC. This gives the protein CASSQDPQGLYGYTF.

The J gene is TRBJ1-1, the V gene TRBV4-2, with D perhaps TRBD1 (6 bases). CDR3 length: 14 amino acids. Trimming took 3 bases from V and 1 from J, leaving 9 bases between them. From germline, CDR1 is LGHNA and CDR2 YNFKEQ. CDR3 DNA: TGTGCCAGCAGCCAGCCACAGGGGAACACTGAAGCTTTCTTT. Protein sequence: CASSQPQGNTEAFF.

CDR3 in DNA: TGTGCCAGCAGTTACTCGATCGGGGGGGGATTTACCATATATTTT. Its protein product is CASSYSIGGGFTIYF. V and J are TRBV6-5 and TRBJ1-3; a weak D match, TRBD1 (5 bases). The germline gives CDR1 MNHEY, CDR2 SVGAGI. The CDR3 sequence is 15 residues long. V lost 0 bases and J lost 10, with 16 bases in between.

Of note for this clone: Germline and junction disagree at one end, which may indicate a read error. The CDR3 nucleotides are TGTGCCAGCAGCAATACACCGGGTTTTGTGCATTTC. Protein sequence: CASSNTPGFVHF. V is TRBV7-9 and J is TRBJ2-7; D is unclear. CDR3 length: 12 residues. Germline V gene data show CDR1 as SEHNR and CDR2 as FQNEAQ (reference sequence).

The chain is built from TRBV10-3 and TRBJ2-2; D uncertain. The V gene's germline CDR1 is ENHRY and CDR2 SYGVKD. There are 15 residues in the CDR3. Trimming removed 4 bases at V and 0 bases at J, with 9 bases between. As DNA, the CDR3 is TGTGCCATCAGTGGTCCAGGCGCGAACACCGGGGAGCTGTTTTTT. Translated: CAISGPGANTGELFF.

The rearrangement links TRBV6-5 to TRBJ1-5; a possible D gene is TRBD1 (6 bases). Per the germline V gene, CDR1 is MNHEY and CDR2 is SVGAGI. The CDR3 spans 14 residues. V was shortened by 10 bases and J by 4 bases, with 17 bases between the two germline ends. Written as DNA, the CDR3 is TGTGCCAAGCAGGGACACGACTTTAATCAGCCCCAGCATTTT. Amino acids: CAKQGHDFNQPQHF.

The CDR3 here is CASSQGGRGGYTF. The CDR3 nucleotides are TGCGCCAGCAGCCAAGGGGGGCGAGGAGGCTACACCTTC. The chain links TRBV4-3 to TRBJ1-2; tentative D call: TRBD1 (6 bases). With 1 base removed from V and 8 bases from J, the gap between germline ends came to 11 bases. Germline lookup yields CDR1 LGHNA and CDR2 YSLEER. The CDR3 is 13 residues long.

This clone was picked up one time. This chain connects TRBV18 to TRBJ2-1, with no clear D. Germline V gene sequence: CDR1 KGHSH, CDR2 LQKENI. There are 12 residues in the CDR3. Between the trimmed V and J ends, which lost 6 bases and 8 bases, there was a span of 11 bases. CDR3 sequence: CASSRSRDEQFF. CDR3 DNA: TGTGCCAGCTCCCGGAGCCGCGATGAGCAGTTCTTC.

This clone turned up a few times. The J gene is TRBJ2-6, the V gene TRBV7-9; TRBD1 matches at 10 bases. Germline V gene sequence: CDR1 SEHNR, CDR2 FQNEAQ (reference sequence). This CDR3 contains 19 residues. The trim removed 1 base at V and 4 bases at J, leaving 10 bases unmatched. CDR3 sequence: CASSLVYGDRGTGANVLTF. Here the CDR3 DNA reads TGTGCCAGCAGCTTAGTCTATGGGGACAGGGGCACAGGGGCCAACGTCCTGACTTTC.

The chain joins TRBV6-5 to TRBJ1-2; 7 bases are shared with TRBD1. CDR3 size: 12 residues. V was clipped by 5 bases and J by 7 bases; unmatched bases: 4. Germline loops: CDR1 MNHEY, CDR2 SVGAGI. The CDR3 sequence: CASSKYRGGYTF. CDR3 bases: TGTGCCAGCAGTAAATACAGGGGTGGCTACACCTTC.

The CDR3 spells CASSPQVQGANTEAFF. As DNA, the CDR3 is TGTGCCAGCAGCCCCCAGGTACAGGGGGCGAACACTGAAGCTTTCTTT. The chain links TRBV9 to TRBJ1-1; 9 nucleotides agree with TRBD1. The germline gives CDR1 SGDLS, CDR2 YYNGEE. The CDR3 runs to 16 residues. Trimming took 4 bases from V and 1 from J; bases not matched to a gene: 8.

This clone was detected only once. This rearrangement joins TRBV5-6 to TRBJ2-7; D possibly corresponds to TRBD2 (5 bases). The CDR3 is 13 residues long. V shed 0 bases and J shed 7 bases, with 11 bases lying between them. The V gene's germline CDR1 is SGHDT and CDR2 YYEEEE. The CDR3 protein is CASSLGVPGEQYF. The CDR3 DNA is TGTGCCAGCAGCTTGGGAGTTCCGGGAGAGCAGTACTTC.

This chain links TRBV4-3 with TRBJ2-2, with 7 bases lining up with TRBD2. J was trimmed by 0 bases and V by 0 bases; bases with no gene match: 4. There are 17 residues in the CDR3. CDR1 is LGHNA, CDR2 YSLEER, per germline. This CDR3 is CASSQEWGGTNTGELFF. CDR3 bases: TGCGCCAGCAGCCAAGAATGGGGGGGAACGAACACCGGGGAGCTGTTTTTT.

This clone was counted a few times. The chain couples TRBV5-4 to TRBJ2-7; TRBD1 agrees at 8 bases. CDR3 size: 15 residues. V was pared by 4 bases and J by 7 bases, with 13 bases of the junction left unmatched. Germline V lookup: CDR1 SGHNT, CDR2 YYREEE (reference sequence). The CDR3 DNA sequence: TGTGCCAGCAGCCTGGAGGACAGGGTAATGGGTGAGCAGTACTTC. This gives the protein CASSLEDRVMGEQYF.